This TCR beta chain was sequenced for a study of control samples from healthy donors and cancer patients. Assay used: immunoSEQ multiplex PCR; TCRdb lists only in-frame clones, some missing. The table shows roughly 49,000 clones, with about 90% occurring only once. This clone was seen just once. Germline loops: CDR1 SGHVS, CDR2 FNYEAQ. The germline V and J ends were trimmed by 1 base and 5 bases, with 14 bases remaining between them. The CDR3 has 15 amino acids. The source of this sequence is a man aged 45-65 years with head and neck cancer. The sample comprised PBMCs. The chain has TRBV7-6 and TRBJ1-1; perhaps TRBD1 as D (5 bases). CDR3 sequence: CASSLDGAQMTEAFF. The DNA of the CDR3 is TGTGCCAGCAGCTTAGATGGGGCGCAAATGACTGAAGCTTTCTTT.